This entry lists 31 T cell receptor beta chains sequenced from one sample in a study of identical twins. TCRdb reprocessed the 5' RACE reads with MiXCR, giving one entry per CDR3 protein. The data hold approximately 680,000 distinct CDR3 sequences, with around 7.5% observed a single time. These data were also reused for a study on yellow fever vaccine responses in identical twins.

Material for sequencing was PBMCs. These TCRs come from a woman between 18 and 29 years old in good health.

This chain connects TRBV11-1 to TRBJ2-3, with D unclear. CDR1 SGHAT and CDR2 FQDESV come from the germline V gene (reference sequence). Trimming removed 5 bases from V and 0 bases from J, with 12 bases in between. This CDR3 spans 15 amino acids. The CDR3 sequence: CASSHSPGSTDTQYF. The CDR3 DNA follows: TGTGCCAGCAGCCATTCCCCTGGAAGCACAGATACGCAGTATTTT.

The J gene is TRBJ1-1, the V gene TRBV7-8; possibly TRBD1 for D (5 bases). Trimming left V 3 bases short and J 7 bases short, with 21 bases between. Looked up from germline, CDR1 is SGHVS and CDR2 is FQNEAQ. CDR3 length: 16 residues. DNA for the CDR3: TGTGCCAGCAGCTTTTTCCCGGGGCAGGGATCTTTTGAAGCTTTCTTT. Protein: CASSFFPGQGSFEAFF. The full variable domain, with the rest looked up from reference TRBV7-8 and TRBJ1-1, is GAGVSQSPRYKVAKRGQDVALRCDPISGHVSLFWYQQALGQGPEFLTYFQNEAQLDKSGLPSDRFFAERPEGSVSTLKIQRTQQEDSAVYLCASSFFPGQGSFEAFFGQGTRLTVV.

The table lists this clonotype with a few counts. The chain's CDR3 is CASSVTGTGVTEAFF. As DNA, the CDR3 is TGCGCCAGCAGCGTTACCGGGACAGGGGTCACTGAAGCTTTCTTT. The chain is built from TRBV5-1 and TRBJ1-1; TRBD1 aligns across 10 bases. The germline V gene encodes CDR1 SGHRS and CDR2 YFSETQ. V lost 4 bases and J lost 4; bases outside the gene matches: 7. The CDR3 totals 15 residues. The full variable domain, rest sourced from reference TRBV5-1 and TRBJ1-1, is KAGVTQTPRYLIKTRGQQVTLSCSPISGHRSVSWYQQTPGQGLQFLFEYFSETQRNKGNFPGRFSGRQFSNSRSEMNVSTLELGDSALYLCASSVTGTGVTEAFFGQGTRLTVV.

This clonotype was recorded at least ten times. This chain uses TRBV29-1 with TRBJ2-7; 8 bases line up with TRBD1. Trimming took 7 bases from V and 5 from J; bases not matched to a gene: 7. From germline, CDR1 is SQVTM and CDR2 ANQGSEA. The CDR3 is made up of 12 amino acids. DNA of the CDR3: TGCAGCGGAAAGACAGGGGAGAACGAGCAGTACTTC. Translation: CSGKTGENEQYF.

The CDR3 protein is CASSLGGLNEKLFF. In DNA, the CDR3 is TGTGCCAGCAGTTTAGGTGGGCTTAATGAAAAACTGTTTTTT. The chain has TRBV28 and TRBJ1-4; D is uncertain. Germline CDR1 is MDHEN and CDR2 is SYDVKM. There are 14 residues in the CDR3. V was shortened by 2 bases and J by 4 bases, with 8 bases between the two germline ends.

This clonotype has just a few counts. This chain links TRBV4-1 with TRBJ2-3; maybe TRBD2 (5 bases). The CDR3 has 15 residues. V was shortened by 0 bases and J by 5 bases, with 12 bases between the two germline ends. Looked up from germline, CDR1 is MGHRA and CDR2 is YSYEKL. In DNA form, the CDR3 reads TGCGCCAGCAGCCAAGAGGACCGGGGTGGAGATACGCAGTATTTT. This encodes CASSQEDRGGDTQYF.

This clonotype has a handful of counts. The rearrangement links TRBV6-2 or TRBV6-3 to TRBJ2-7; TRBD1 matches 7 bases. Germline assignment: CDR1 MNHEY and CDR2 SVGEGT. The CDR3 has 13 amino acids. V gave up 6 bases and J gave up 3 bases; unmatched junction bases: 5. CDR3 nucleotide sequence: TGTGCCAGCAGGTCGGGACAGATCTACGAGCAGTACGTC. This gives the protein CASRSGQIYEQYV.

This clonotype was seen ten or more times. The chain carries TRBV5-1 and TRBJ1-2; unclear D gene. Germline V gene lookup returns CDR1 SGHRS and CDR2 YFSETQ. Trimming shortened V by 4 bases and J by 1 base, and 5 bases separated the two germline ends. The CDR3 extends over 12 amino acids. CDR3 sequence: CASSGLNYGYTF. CDR3 bases: TGCGCCAGCAGCGGACTTAACTATGGCTACACCTTC.

The chain has TRBV27 and TRBJ1-4; D might be TRBD1 (5 bases). The CDR3 is 15 residues long. From germline, CDR1 is MNHEY and CDR2 SMNVEV (reference sequence). The V end was cut by 7 bases, the J end by 0 bases, with 12 bases between. Here the CDR3 DNA reads TGTGCCAGCAAGTGGGGGGGTGCAACTAATGAAAAACTGTTTTTT. Protein sequence: CASKWGGATNEKLFF.

This clonotype showed up many times. The genes are TRBV28 and TRBJ1-2, with a possible D match to TRBD1 (5 bases). Per the germline V gene, CDR1 is MDHEN and CDR2 is SYDVKM. V lost 2 bases, J lost 5 bases, and 6 bases lay in between. The CDR3 covers 12 residues. The CDR3 sequence is CASSLKGYGYTF. For the CDR3, the DNA is TGTGCCAGCAGTTTAAAGGGGTATGGCTACACCTTC.

This clonotype was counted at least ten times. This chain joins TRBV25-1 and TRBJ1-1; D call uncertain. In germline, CDR1 is MGHDK, CDR2 SYGVNS. The CDR3 length is 12 residues. Trimming pared 6 bases from V and 0 bases from J, leaving 5 bases between. DNA of the CDR3: TGTGCCAGCAGGTACGTGAACACTGAAGCTTTCTTT. It specifies CASRYVNTEAFF.

The table lists this clonotype with a few counts. The genes are TRBV2 and TRBJ1-2; perhaps TRBD1 as D (5 bases). CDR3 length equals 12 residues. Looked up from germline, CDR1 is SNHLY and CDR2 is FYNNEI. The germline V and J ends were trimmed by 7 bases and 2 bases, with 8 bases remaining between them. CDR3 DNA: TGTGCCAGCAAGGGGATCAACTATGGCTACACCTTC. Translation: CASKGINYGYTF.

This chain joins TRBV28 and TRBJ2-7; D remains unclear. The CDR3 is 14 amino acids. V gave up 1 base and J gave up 0 bases, with 7 bases separating them. Germline-derived CDR1 and CDR2 are MDHEN and SYDVKM. In nucleotides, the CDR3 is TGTGCCAGCAGTTTATCACATAGCTCCTACGAGCAGTACTTC. As protein: CASSLSHSSYEQYF.

The chain uses TRBV28 and TRBJ2-1; the D gene is possibly TRBD1 (6 bases). Germline CDR1 is MDHEN and CDR2 is SYDVKM. The ends were cut back, 5 bases at V and 4 bases at J, with 12 bases in the middle. This CDR3 is 14 amino acids long. Here the CDR3 DNA reads TGTGCCAGCAGTCGACAGGTGCTTTACAATGAGCAGTTCTTC. This sequence encodes CASSRQVLYNEQFF.

Turning to this clonotype: This may come from a read error, since a much larger clone is one base off. CDR3 sequence (DNA): TGCACCAGCAGTGACGGTCGGGGGGGCACCGGGGAGCTGTTTTTT. It codes for CTSSDGRGGTGELFF. This chain links TRBV10-1 with TRBJ2-2, with 8 nucleotides matching TRBD2. This CDR3 has 15 residues. CDR1 and CDR2 (germline): WNHNN, SYGVQD (reference sequence).

At least ten counts were recorded for this clonotype. The rearrangement links TRBV15 to TRBJ2-5, with D possibly being TRBD1 (6 bases). The CDR3 consists of 13 residues. In germline, CDR1 is LNHNV, CDR2 YYDKDF (reference sequence). Trimming took 7 bases from V and 5 from J, leaving 14 bases between them. CDR3 protein: CATIRHQGETQYF. CDR3 DNA sequence: TGTGCCACCATAAGGCACCAGGGGGAGACCCAGTACTTC.

Details on this clonotype: One base away lies a much larger clone, so this may be a sequencing read error. This chain links TRBV4-1 with TRBJ2-5; a possible D gene is TRBD1 (6 bases). Germline lookup yields CDR1 MGHRA and CDR2 YSYEKL. The CDR3 runs to 14 residues. CDR3 sequence reads: CASSQDWLDRWQWF. CDR3 in DNA: TGCGCCAGCAGCCAAGATTGGCTCGACAGGTGGCAGTGGTTC.

This clonotype was detected a few times. The chain carries TRBV5-1 and TRBJ2-7; D is possibly TRBD1 (6 bases). This CDR3 has 15 residues. V lost 6 bases and J 2 bases, leaving 18 bases between the germline ends. Per the germline V gene, CDR1 is SGHRS and CDR2 is YFSETQ. The CDR3 nucleotides read TGCGCCAGCACCAGTCAAGGGGGTGGGACCTACGAGCAGTACTTC. Protein sequence: CASTSQGGGTYEQYF. The variable domain in full, with the rest retrieved from reference TRBV5-1 and TRBJ2-7, is KAGVTQTPRYLIKTRGQQVTLSCSPISGHRSVSWYQQTPGQGLQFLFEYFSETQRNKGNFPGRFSGRQFSNSRSEMNVSTLELGDSALYLCASTSQGGGTYEQYFGPGTRLTVT.

This clonotype was observed a handful of times. The gene calls are TRBV20-1 and TRBJ2-3, with D hard to call. CDR3 length equals 14 residues. V was pared by 3 bases and J by 2 bases, with 12 bases between. CDR1 is DFQATT and CDR2 is SNEGSKA in the germline V gene (reference sequence). In nucleotides, the CDR3 is TGCAGTGCTAGGGCCAGGATTATCACAGATACGCAGTATTTT. Encoded protein: CSARARIITDTQYF.

In DNA form, the CDR3 reads TGTGCCAGCAGCTTGGATCCGGACACTGAAGCTTTCTTT. Translated: CASSLDPDTEAFF. This chain joins TRBV5-5 and TRBJ1-1; D not resolved. The germline gives CDR1 SGHKS, CDR2 YYEKEE (reference sequence). The CDR3 covers 13 residues. The germline V and J ends were trimmed by 0 bases and 3 bases, with 6 bases remaining between them.

V is TRBV12-5 and J is TRBJ2-3, with 7 positions matching TRBD1. With 1 base clipped from V and 6 bases from J, the junction kept 4 bases outside the gene matches. The germline gives CDR1 LGHNT, CDR2 FRNRAP. The CDR3 extends over 14 amino acids. CDR3 sequence: CASGLGQGRDTQYF. CDR3 sequence (DNA): TGTGCTAGTGGTTTGGGACAGGGTCGCGATACGCAGTATTTT.

This clonotype was detected ten times or more. The gene calls are TRBV4-1 and TRBJ2-5; perhaps TRBD1 as D (5 bases). Trimming took 2 bases from V and 5 from J, leaving 24 bases between them. This CDR3 contains 18 residues. The germline CDR1 and CDR2 sequences are MGHRA and YSYEKL. CDR3 bases: TGCGCCAGCAGCCAACCGGACGTCGGCAGGGTCGTAGGGGAGACCCAGTACTTC. Translation: CASSQPDVGRVVGETQYF.

This clonotype was recorded at least ten times. The J gene is TRBJ2-7, the V gene TRBV7-8; 10 bases are shared with TRBD2. Germline CDR1 and CDR2: SGHVS and FQNEAQ. The CDR3 is made up of 19 amino acids. Germline trimming cut 2 bases from V and 5 bases from J; bases unmatched to any gene: 18. The CDR3 here is CASSLWKVAAGLAGDEQYF. The CDR3 nucleotides read TGTGCCAGCAGCTTATGGAAGGTAGCTGCTGGGCTAGCGGGAGACGAGCAGTACTTC.

This clonotype was detected only a few times. The chain is built from TRBV20-1 and TRBJ2-5; no reliable D call. Trimming pared 3 bases from V and 2 bases from J, leaving 13 bases between. The germline CDR1 and CDR2 sequences are DFQATT and SNEGSKA (reference sequence). The CDR3 totals 14 residues. CDR3 nucleotides: TGCAGTGCTAGGGCTAGTGTAGGTCAAGAGACCCAGTACTTC. Translation gives CSARASVGQETQYF.

This clonotype was detected a few times. V usage is TRBV5-6 and J usage is TRBJ2-3; 15 bases match TRBD2. The CDR3 contains 19 residues. V lost 4 bases to trimming and J lost 3 bases; unmatched junction nucleotides: 12. The germline CDR1 and CDR2 sequences are SGHDT and YYEEEE. The CDR3: CASSLGLAGGPLSTDTQYF. The CDR3 nucleotides read TGTGCCAGCAGCCTAGGACTAGCGGGAGGGCCGTTATCAACAGATACGCAGTATTTT.

This clonotype was found many times. This chain connects TRBV5-1 to TRBJ2-3, with 8 bases fitting TRBD2. V was pared by 4 bases and J by 6 bases, with 7 bases of the junction left unmatched. Per germline, CDR1 SGHRS and CDR2 YFSETQ. This CDR3 region has 14 residues. The CDR3: CASSRGGSMDTQYF. As DNA, the CDR3 is TGCGCCAGCAGCCGGGGGGGCAGTATGGATACGCAGTATTTT.

This clonotype showed up many times. The rearrangement joins TRBV27 to TRBJ2-1, with 12 bases lining up with TRBD2. The CDR3 covers 16 residues. J lost 7 bases, V lost 5 bases, and 9 bases had no gene match. CDR1 and CDR2 from the germline V gene are MNHEY and SMNVEV (reference sequence). CDR3: CASSLRTSGRSNEQFF. CDR3 sequence (DNA): TGTGCCAGCAGTCTCCGAACTAGCGGGAGGAGTAATGAGCAGTTCTTC.

This clonotype was picked up many times. V is TRBV10-3 and J is TRBJ2-7, with D possibly being TRBD1 (6 bases). This CDR3 spans 13 amino acids. Germline V gene data show CDR1 as ENHRY and CDR2 as SYGVKD. The V end lost 8 bases, the J end lost 0 bases, and 11 bases lay between the germline ends. The CDR3 DNA reads TGTGCCATCGGAGGACAGTCCTCCTACGAGCAGTACGTC. It yields the protein CAIGGQSSYEQYV.

The genes are TRBV20-1 and TRBJ1-1; D is unresolved. Trimming stripped 2 bases from V and 2 bases from J, with 15 bases between. CDR1 and CDR2 from the germline V gene are DFQATT and SNEGSKA (reference sequence). The CDR3 has 15 amino acids. Here the CDR3 reads CSARIVLHSNTEAFF. The DNA of the CDR3 is TGCAGTGCTAGAATCGTACTCCACTCCAACACTGAAGCTTTCTTT.

This clonotype was found a few times. The chain carries TRBV27 and TRBJ2-7; D is unresolved. Germline loops: CDR1 MNHEY, CDR2 SMNVEV (reference sequence). The V gene lost 6 bases and the J gene lost 0 bases, with 21 bases spanning the gap. The CDR3 is 17 residues long. This CDR3 reads CASRGIWEDPSSYEQYF. The CDR3 DNA reads as TGTGCCAGCAGGGGGATCTGGGAAGACCCAAGCTCCTACGAGCAGTACTTC.

In its sample, this clonotype was seen a few times. The chain combines TRBV7-2 with TRBJ2-3, with TRBD2 matching 9 bases. The CDR3 is 15 amino acids. The germline V gene has CDR1 SGHTA and CDR2 FQGNSA. Losses at the gene ends were 5 bases for V and 1 base for J; bases not matched to a gene: 4. Here the CDR3 reads CASSPRTSGTDTQYF. CDR3 in DNA: TGTGCCAGCAGCCCGCGGACTAGCGGCACAGATACGCAGTATTTT.